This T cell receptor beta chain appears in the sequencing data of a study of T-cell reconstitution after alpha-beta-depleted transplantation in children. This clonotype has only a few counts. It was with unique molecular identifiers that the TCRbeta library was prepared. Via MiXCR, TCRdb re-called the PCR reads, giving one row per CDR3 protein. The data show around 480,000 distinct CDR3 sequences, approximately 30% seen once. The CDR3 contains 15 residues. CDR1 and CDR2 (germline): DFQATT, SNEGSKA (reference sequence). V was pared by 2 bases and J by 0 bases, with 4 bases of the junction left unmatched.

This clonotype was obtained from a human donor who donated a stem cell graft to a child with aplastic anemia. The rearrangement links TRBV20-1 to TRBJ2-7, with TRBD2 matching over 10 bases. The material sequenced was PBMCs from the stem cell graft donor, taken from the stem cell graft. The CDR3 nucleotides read TGCAGTGCTAGACGACTAGCGGGTTACTCCTACGAGCAGTACTTC. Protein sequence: CSARRLAGYSYEQYF.